The source of this T cell receptor beta chain is a study of T cells in Graves' hyperthyroidism and ophthalmopathy. What was amplified from RNA transcripts were TCR beta CDR3 regions. In the first-round RT-PCR of the TCR CDR3, the HTBI primer set was used. TCRdb reanalysed the multiplex PCR reads using MiXCR and keeps one entry per CDR3 protein. The data hold about 300,000 distinct CDR3 sequences, with about an eighth observed a single time. Findings of the study overall: From stable hyperthyroidism, ophthalmopathy was separated by a 13 V-J model. A median around six months before onset, the model predicted ophthalmopathy.

This clonotype occurred a few times. What it binds is not known. The V end lost 3 bases, the J end lost 0 bases, and 9 bases lay between the germline ends. This CDR3 has 14 residues. The germline V gene encodes CDR1 DFQATT and CDR2 SNEGSKA (reference sequence). Sequenced: blood. The chain joins TRBV20-1 to TRBJ1-3; D uncertain. The TCR was taken from a woman aged 35 to 49 with Graves' hyperthyroidism. The CDR3 reads CSARSGRSGNTIYF. For the CDR3, the DNA is TGCAGTGCTAGGTCAGGTCGCTCTGGAAACACCATATATTTT.